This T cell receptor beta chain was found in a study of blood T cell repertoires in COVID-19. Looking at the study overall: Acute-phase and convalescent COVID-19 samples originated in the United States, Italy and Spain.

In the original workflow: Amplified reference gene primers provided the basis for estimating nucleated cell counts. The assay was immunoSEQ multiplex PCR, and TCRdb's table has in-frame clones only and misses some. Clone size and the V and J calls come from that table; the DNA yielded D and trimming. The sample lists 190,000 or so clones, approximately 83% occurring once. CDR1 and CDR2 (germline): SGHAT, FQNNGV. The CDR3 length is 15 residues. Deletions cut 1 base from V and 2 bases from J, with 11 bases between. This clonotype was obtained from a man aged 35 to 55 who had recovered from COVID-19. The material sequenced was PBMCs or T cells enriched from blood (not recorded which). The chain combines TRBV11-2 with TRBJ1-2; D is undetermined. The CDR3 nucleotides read TGTGCCAGCAGCTTAGGGGTCGACACCAACTATGGCTACACCTTC. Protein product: CASSLGVDTNYGYTF. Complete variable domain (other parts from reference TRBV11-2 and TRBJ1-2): EAGVAQSPRYKIIEKRQSVAFWCNPISGHATLYWYQQILGQGPKLLIQFQNNGVVDDSQLPKDRFSAERLKGVDSTLKIQPAKLEDSAVYLCASSLGVDTNYGYTFGSGTRLTVV.